A selection of T cell receptor beta chains follows, all from one sample in a study of spatial heterogeneity in lung cancer. One entry per CDR3 protein, called by TCRdb with MiXCR from the 5' RACE reads. The sample yields over 9,000 distinct CDR3 sequences, more than 4.5% seen once. Sample: lung tumor tissue, taken at surgery. Source of these receptors: a female donor with early-stage non-small cell lung cancer. Each CDR3 is given with its conserved first and last residue. A D gene is named only where the DNA matches it firmly. For some rows the clone size is stated as once, few or many, or as a class when expanded; others skip it.

>TRBV20-1|many|TRBJ2-3|.
CSAGPSTDTQYF
TGCAGTGCCGGCCCGAGCACAGATACGCAGTATTTT
>TRBV2|many|TRBJ2-5|.
CASSRNRAETQYF
TGTGCCAGCAGTAGGAACAGGGCAGAGACCCAGTACTTC
>TRBV28|many|TRBJ1-5|.
CASRSGADNQPQHF
TGTGCCAGCAGGTCAGGGGCTGACAATCAGCCCCAGCATTTT
>TRBV12-3/TRBV12-4|.|TRBJ2-1|.
CASRSRDLNEQFF
TGTGCCAGCAGATCCCGGGACCTCAATGAGCAGTTCTTC
>TRBV12-3/TRBV12-4|medium-sized|TRBJ1-2|.
CASSLGQKVYGYTF
TGTGCCAGCAGTTTAGGGCAGAAGGTCTATGGCTACACCTTC
>TRBV12-3/TRBV12-4|many|TRBJ1-5|.
CASSLYNQPQHF
TGTGCCAGCAGTTTGTATAATCAGCCCCAGCATTTT
>TRBV10-3|many|TRBJ1-2|.
CAISEYLSNGYNF
TGTGCCATCAGTGAGTACCTTTCTAATGGCTACAACTTC
>TRBV28|many|TRBJ2-7|.
CASSFESSSYEQYF
TGTGCCAGCAGTTTCGAGAGTAGCTCCTACGAGCAGTACTTC
>TRBV7-6|.|TRBJ2-2|.
CASSRGELSGELFF
TGTGCCAGCAGTCGAGGGGAATTGAGCGGGGAGCTGTTTTTT
>TRBV20-1|many|TRBJ1-6|TRBD1
CSAGGQGGINSPLHF
TGCAGTGCTGGGGGACAGGGGGGAATTAATTCACCCCTCCACTTT
>TRBV9|many|TRBJ2-2|.
CASSVVLGELFF
TGTGCCAGCAGCGTAGTTCTCGGGGAGCTGTTTTTT
>TRBV3-1|medium-sized|TRBJ1-1|TRBD1
CASSPGQHMNTEAFF
TGTGCCAGCAGCCCGGGACAGCACATGAACACTGAAGCTTTCTTT
>TRBV10-3|many|TRBJ2-4|.
CATARGAKAVNIQYF
TGTGCCACCGCGAGGGGGGCTAAGGCTGTAAACATTCAGTACTTC
>TRBV10-3|.|TRBJ2-7|.
CAIRLGRASYGQYF
TGTGCCATCAGGCTGGGTAGGGCCTCCTACGGGCAGTACTTC
>TRBV27|many|TRBJ1-1|.
CASSSWVVPEAFF
TGTGCCAGCAGTTCCTGGGTAGTCCCGGAGGCTTTCTTT
>TRBV25-1|medium-sized|TRBJ2-1|.
CASMKSGGLNEQFF
TGTGCCAGCATGAAGAGCGGAGGCCTCAATGAGCAGTTCTTC
>TRBV7-4|many|TRBJ1-5|.
CASSLETDQPQHF
TGTGCCAGCAGCTTAGAAACAGATCAGCCCCAGCATTTT
>TRBV25-1|many|TRBJ2-5|TRBD2
CASSETPGGQETQYF
TGTGCCAGCAGTGAAACCCCCGGGGGGCAAGAGACCCAGTACTTC
>TRBV29-1|medium-sized|TRBJ2-5|.
CSVGAPQETQYF
TGCAGCGTTGGGGCACCACAAGAGACCCAGTACTTC
>TRBV20-1|many|TRBJ2-1|TRBD1
CSARTPGQYNEQFF
TGCAGTGCTAGAACCCCGGGACAGTACAATGAGCAGTTCTTC
>TRBV20-1|many|TRBJ2-4|.
CSAREAGRNIQYF
TGCAGTGCTAGAGAGGCAGGGAGGAACATTCAGTACTTC
>TRBV29-1|medium-sized|TRBJ1-1|.
CSSEEDGAFF
TGCAGCTCTGAGGAGGATGGAGCTTTCTTT
>TRBV20-1|few|TRBJ2-7|.
CSARDGSVNSYEQYF
TGCAGTGCTAGAGATGGAAGCGTCAACTCCTACGAGCAGTACTTC
>TRBV7-7|many|TRBJ2-5|.
CASSRSRHEAETQYF
TGTGCTAGCAGCCGCTCGCGACACGAGGCAGAGACCCAGTACTTC
>TRBV5-3|.|TRBJ2-2|.
CARSLDPGPEYTGELFF
TGTGCCAGAAGCTTGGACCCCGGGCCCGAGTACACCGGGGAGCTGTTTTTT
>TRBV3-1|many|TRBJ2-5|.
CASSQETQYF
TGTGCCAGCAGCCAAGAGACCCAGTACTTC
>TRBV7-8|medium-sized|TRBJ2-7|.
CASSKSGNYEQYF
TGTGCCAGCAGCAAATCCGGGAATTACGAGCAGTACTTC
>TRBV7-3|.|TRBJ2-5|TRBD2
CASSPEASGMKETQYF
TGTGCCAGCAGCCCCGAGGCAAGCGGGATGAAAGAGACCCAGTACTTC
>TRBV27|medium-sized|TRBJ1-2|.
CASTSSLHRGTRYTF
TGTGCCAGCACTTCCTCATTACACCGAGGGACCAGATACACCTTC
>TRBV4-1|many|TRBJ1-1|.
CASSQAGRATEAFF
TGCGCCAGCAGCCAGGCAGGGAGGGCCACTGAAGCTTTCTTT
>TRBV12-3/TRBV12-4|many|TRBJ1-2|.
CASSLGQKVYGYNF
TGTGCCAGCAGTTTAGGGCAGAAGGTCTATGGCTACAACTTC
>TRBV7-3|medium-sized|TRBJ2-1|.
CASSIGHEQFF
TGTGCCAGCAGCATAGGCCATGAGCAGTTCTTC
>TRBV28|many|TRBJ2-7|.
CASSLAGVTGSYEQYF
TGTGCCAGCAGTTTAGCCGGGGTGACAGGCTCCTACGAGCAGTACTTC
>TRBV18|.|TRBJ1-1|.
CASSLEENTEAFF
TGTGCCAGCTCCCTAGAAGAGAACACTGAAGCTTTCTTT
>TRBV6-2/TRBV6-3|few|TRBJ1-5|.
CASSYRANQPQHF
TGTGCCAGCAGTTACCGGGCAAATCAGCCCCAGCATTTT
>TRBV7-9|few|TRBJ2-1|TRBD2
CASSPAGGTSGRNEQFF
TGTGCCAGCAGTCCGGCCGGGGGTACTAGCGGGAGGAATGAGCAGTTCTTC
>TRBV6-1|few|TRBJ2-3|.
CASSEFTDTQYF
TGTGCCAGCAGTGAATTCACAGATACGCAGTATTTT
>TRBV19|.|TRBJ2-1|TRBD2
CASSRKLAGGPGNEQFF
TGTGCCAGTAGTCGTAAGTTAGCGGGAGGGCCGGGGAATGAGCAGTTCTTC
>TRBV29-1|many|TRBJ2-7|.
CSVAWGYEQYF
TGCAGCGTTGCGTGGGGGTACGAGCAGTACTTC
>TRBV5-1|.|TRBJ2-2|.
CASSSEGTGELFF
TGCGCCAGCAGCTCGGAGGGCACCGGGGAGCTGTTTTTT
>TRBV11-1|many|TRBJ2-3|TRBD2
CASSFGASGSSTDTQYF
TGTGCCAGCAGCTTTGGGGCTAGCGGGAGCAGCACAGATACGCAGTATTTT
>TRBV21-1|medium-sized|TRBJ1-1|.
CASSKGEGGPSSDTEAFF
TGTGCCAGCAGCAAAGGAGAAGGGGGACCGTCAAGCGACACTGAAGCTTTCTTT
>TRBV10-2|many|TRBJ2-7|.
CASSERRDPYEQYF
TGCGCCAGCAGTGAGAGGCGGGATCCCTACGAGCAGTACTTC
>TRBV7-3|many|TRBJ2-3|.
CASSLRGAQGDTQYF
TGTGCCAGCAGCTTAAGGGGGGCTCAGGGTGATACGCAGTATTTT
>TRBV7-2|once|TRBJ1-4|.
CASRRTGTLNEKLFF
TGTGCCAGCAGGCGAACCGGGACCTTAAATGAAAAACTGTTTTTT
>TRBV9|.|TRBJ2-7|.
CASSGGASASYEQYF
TGTGCCAGCAGCGGAGGGGCTAGCGCCTCCTACGAGCAGTACTTC
>TRBV5-1|many|TRBJ2-5|.
CASSTGMQETQYF
TGCGCCAGCAGCACAGGGATGCAAGAGACCCAGTACTTC
>TRBV4-1|.|TRBJ1-4|.
CASSQERGDNEKLFF
TGCGCCAGCAGCCAAGAAAGAGGGGATAATGAAAAACTGTTTTTT
>TRBV6-2/TRBV6-3|medium-sized|TRBJ2-7|.
CASSYRQIYEQYF
TGTGCCAGCAGCTACCGACAGATCTACGAGCAGTACTTC
>TRBV20-1|many|TRBJ2-1|TRBD2
CSARVPGRGNNEQFF
TGCAGTGCTAGAGTCCCCGGGAGGGGCAACAATGAGCAGTTCTTC
>TRBV18|.|TRBJ1-1|.
CASSRESTEAFF
TGTGCCAGCTCACGGGAGAGCACTGAAGCTTTCTTT
>TRBV13|many|TRBJ1-1|.
CASSLGVTNTEAFF
TGTGCCAGCAGCTTAGGGGTTACGAACACTGAAGCTTTCTTT
>TRBV28|medium-sized|TRBJ2-5|TRBD1
CASSMTGGETQYF
TGTGCCAGCAGTATGACAGGGGGAGAGACCCAGTACTTC
>TRBV6-1|medium-sized|TRBJ2-5|TRBD1
CASSTGTGVQETQYF
TGTGCCAGCAGCACCGGGACAGGGGTTCAGGAGACCCAGTACTTC